This record covers a single TCR beta chain. The antigen remains undetermined. The data derive from a study of monozygotic twins with inflammatory bowel disease. Whole-study findings and limits: People with IBD had fewer clonotypes in common with others than healthy twins did, especially with disease activity.

CDR3 length equals 15 residues. Looked up from germline, CDR1 is ENHRY and CDR2 is SYGVKD. TCRdb re-called the 5' RACE reads; one entry per CDR3 protein, DNA not given. Seen in this sample are approximately 330,000 distinct CDR3 sequences; the ten most common clones hold 2%. Material for sequencing was blood. The V and J genes are TRBV10-3 and TRBJ2-3; the TRBD1 assignment by TCRdb is unverifiable without DNA. The clonotype comes from a human donor with ulcerative colitis or Crohn's disease, or a healthy co-twin of an affected twin (not recorded which). The CDR3 sequence: CAISSSGDGTDTQYF.